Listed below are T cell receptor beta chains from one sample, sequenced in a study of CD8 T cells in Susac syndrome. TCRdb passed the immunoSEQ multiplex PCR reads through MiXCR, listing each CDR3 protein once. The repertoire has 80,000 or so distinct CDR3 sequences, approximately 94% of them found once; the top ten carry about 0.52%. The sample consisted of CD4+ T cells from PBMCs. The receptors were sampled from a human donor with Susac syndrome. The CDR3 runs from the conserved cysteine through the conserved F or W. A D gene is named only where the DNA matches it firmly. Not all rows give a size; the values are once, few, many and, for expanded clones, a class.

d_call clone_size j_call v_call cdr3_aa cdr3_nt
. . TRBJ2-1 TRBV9 CASSSRWNEQFF TGTGCCAGCAGCTCCCGGTGGAATGAGCAGTTCTTC
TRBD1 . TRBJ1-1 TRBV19 CASGTDRDIRQGTEAFF TGTGCCAGTGGGACCGACAGAGACATTCGACAGGGCACTGAAGCTTTCTTT
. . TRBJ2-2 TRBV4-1 CASSRFAGRPSGELFF TGCGCCAGCAGCCGCTTCGCAGGGCGGCCATCCGGGGAGCTGTTTTTT
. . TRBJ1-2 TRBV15 CATSRDRTSGYTF TGTGCCACCAGCAGAGATAGGACTTCTGGCTACACCTTC
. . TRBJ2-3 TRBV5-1 CASSLDRRTDTQYF TGCGCCAGCAGCTTGGATCGGAGAACAGATACGCAGTATTTT
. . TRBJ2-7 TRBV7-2 CASSLLGGQRTYEQYF TGTGCCAGCAGCCTCCTGGGGGGACAGCGCACCTACGAGCAGTACTTC
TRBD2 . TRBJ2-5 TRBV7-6 CASSSSGGLGGETQYF TGTGCCAGCAGCTCTAGCGGGGGGCTAGGGGGAGAGACCCAGTACTTC
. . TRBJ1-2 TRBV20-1 CSATGAQRPENYGYTF TGCAGTGCTACAGGGGCCCAAAGGCCCGAGAACTATGGCTACACCTTC
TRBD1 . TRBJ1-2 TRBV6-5 CASSYSGTGNFGYTF TGTGCCAGCAGTTACTCAGGGACAGGGAATTTTGGCTACACCTTC
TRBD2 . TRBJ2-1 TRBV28 CASSLASGSRDEQFF TGTGCCAGCAGTTTAGCTAGCGGGAGTCGGGATGAGCAGTTCTTC
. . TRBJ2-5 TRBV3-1 CASSHPARPETQYF TGTGCCAGCAGCCACCCGGCGAGGCCCGAGACCCAGTACTTC
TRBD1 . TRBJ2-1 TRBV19 CASRPQGVSSYNEQFF TGTGCCAGTAGGCCTCAGGGGGTGAGCTCCTACAATGAGCAGTTCTTC
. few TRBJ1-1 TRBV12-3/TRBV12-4 CASSTNTEAFF TGTGCCAGCAGTACTAACACTGAGGCTTTCTTT
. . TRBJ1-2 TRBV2 CATIRVLGGYTF TGTGCCACCATTCGAGTGCTAGGAGGCTACACCTTC
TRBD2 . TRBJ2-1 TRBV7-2 CASSLERGVHEQFF TGTGCCAGCAGCTTAGAGCGGGGGGTTCATGAGCAGTTCTTC
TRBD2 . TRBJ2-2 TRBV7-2 CASSPIGTSGGGTGELFF TGTGCCAGCAGCCCGATCGGGACTAGCGGGGGTGGGACCGGGGAGCTGTTTTTT
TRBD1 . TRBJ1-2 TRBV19 CASSPGQDRPYGYTF TGTGCCAGTAGTCCCGGACAGGACCGACCCTATGGCTACACCTTC
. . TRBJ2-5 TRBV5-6 CASSLAGDQETQYF TGTGCCAGCAGCTTGGCCGGGGACCAAGAGACCCAGTACTTC
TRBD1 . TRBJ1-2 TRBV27 CASSFRRGPANYGYTF TGTGCCAGCAGTTTTCGGAGGGGGCCAGCTAACTATGGCTACACCTTC
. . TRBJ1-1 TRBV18 CASSPGAGNTEAFF TGTGCCAGCTCACCCGGGGCCGGGAACACTGAAGCTTTCTTT
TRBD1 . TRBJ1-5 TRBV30 CAWRGQGANQPQHF TGTGCCTGGCGAGGACAGGGGGCCAATCAGCCCCAGCATTTT
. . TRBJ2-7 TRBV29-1 CSVGGTVSYEQYF TGCAGCGTGGGCGGGACAGTCTCCTACGAGCAGTACTTC
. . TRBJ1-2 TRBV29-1 CSVWFLPYGYTF TGCAGCGTTTGGTTCCTACCTTATGGCTACACCTTC
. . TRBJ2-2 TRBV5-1 CASRVNSETGELFF TGCGCCAGCAGGGTCAACAGCGAGACCGGGGAGCTGTTTTTT
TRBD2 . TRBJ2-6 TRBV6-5 CASSYSGLAAGANVLTF TGTGCCAGCAGTTACTCCGGGCTAGCGGCTGGGGCCAACGTCCTGACTTTC
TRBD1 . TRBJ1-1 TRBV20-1 CSATGHTEAFF TGCAGTGCGACAGGGCACACTGAAGCTTTCTTT
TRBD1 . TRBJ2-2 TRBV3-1 CASSSRDSNTGELFF TGTGCCAGCAGCTCCCGGGACAGTAACACCGGGGAGCTGTTTTTT
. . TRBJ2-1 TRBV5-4 CASSLVAAGRSEQFF TGTGCCAGCAGCTTAGTCGCAGCGGGCCGGTCTGAGCAGTTCTTC
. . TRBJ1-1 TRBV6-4 CASSDSEAGSTEAFF TGTGCCAGCAGTGACTCTGAGGCAGGGTCCACTGAAGCTTTCTTT
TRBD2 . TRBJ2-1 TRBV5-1 CASSFSLAGAAEQFF TGCGCCAGCAGCTTTTCGCTAGCGGGGGCCGCTGAGCAGTTCTTC
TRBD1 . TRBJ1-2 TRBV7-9 CASVDWGLSGQGAYGYTF TGTGCCAGCGTCGACTGGGGTCTTTCGGGACAGGGGGCCTATGGCTACACCTTC
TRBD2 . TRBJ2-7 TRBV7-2 CASSLDASGDSIKYF TGTGCCAGCAGCTTAGATGCTAGCGGGGACTCAATTAAGTACTTC
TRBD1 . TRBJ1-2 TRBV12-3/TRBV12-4 CASTRGRRVGYTF TGTGCCAGCACCAGGGGGCGGAGAGTTGGCTACACCTTC
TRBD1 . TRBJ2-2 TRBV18 CASSLFRTGLNTGELFF TGTGCCAGCTCACTCTTTCGGACAGGGCTGAACACCGGGGAGCTGTTTTTT
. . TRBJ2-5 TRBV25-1 CASSENRDQETQYF TGTGCCAGCAGTGAAAACAGGGACCAAGAGACCCAGTACTTC